A single sample gave rise to the 21 T cell receptor beta chains below, sequenced in a study of response to subunit inactivated influenza vaccine. TCRdb re-called the RT-PCR reads through MiXCR, storing one row per CDR3 protein. The sample contains about 500,000 distinct CDR3 sequences, about 15% of which appear only once. Sample: CD4+ T cells sorted from PBMCs, taken around 25 months after vaccination. All receptors derive from a man between 50 and 75 years old who received an inactivated influenza vaccine.

V usage is TRBV27 and J usage is TRBJ1-1; no clear D gene. The germline gives CDR1 MNHEY, CDR2 SMNVEV (reference sequence). V was pared by 2 bases and J by 3 bases, with 7 bases between. The CDR3 consists of 13 residues. The CDR3, as DNA: TGTGCCAGCAGTTTAAAGTGGGACACTGAAGCTTTCTTT. It is translated as CASSLKWDTEAFF.

This clonotype has only a few counts. This chain joins TRBV12-3 or TRBV12-4 and TRBJ1-1; unclear D gene. Trimming cost V 5 bases and J 2 bases, with 18 bases left between them. The CDR3 sequence is 16 residues long. The CDR3 sequence: CASSIFEGRDNTEAFF. Written as DNA, the CDR3 is TGTGCCAGCAGTATCTTTGAGGGCCGGGATAACACTGAAGCTTTCTTT.

The V call is TRBV27, the J call TRBJ2-3; no clear D gene. V was pared by 1 base and J by 2 bases, with 13 bases between. Germline V CDR1 and CDR2: MNHEY, SMNVEV (reference sequence). The CDR3 sequence is 16 residues long. CDR3 protein: CASSLFSPTLTDTQYF. The CDR3 DNA is TGTGCCAGCAGTTTATTCTCCCCGACACTCACAGATACGCAGTATTTT.

V is TRBV11-3 and J is TRBJ2-1; TRBD2 matches 7 bases. V trimming: 5 bases; J trimming: 5 bases; junction bases outside the gene matches: 15. The CDR3 spans 17 residues. CDR1 is SGHNT and CDR2 is YENEEA in the germline V gene. CDR3 nucleotides: TGTGCCAGCAGCCGGTTGTCGGGGCGAGCGGGAAACAATGAGCAGTTCTTC. It yields the protein CASSRLSGRAGNNEQFF.

This clonotype was observed a few times. V and J are TRBV28 and TRBJ2-7; tentatively, D is TRBD2 (6 bases). The CDR3 is made up of 15 amino acids. Germline CDR1 MDHEN, CDR2 SYDVKM. Trimming shortened V by 5 bases and J by 3 bases, and 17 bases separated the two germline ends. Here the CDR3 reads CASSTVRQGGYEQYF. The CDR3 nucleotides read TGTGCCAGCAGTACGGTCAGGCAGGGAGGCTACGAGCAGTACTTC.

This clonotype appeared a few times. This chain links TRBV20-1 with TRBJ2-7; tentative D call: TRBD2 (5 bases). The germline gives CDR1 DFQATT, CDR2 SNEGSKA (reference sequence). The CDR3 is 14 amino acids. Trimming took off 0 bases at V and 3 bases at J, with 12 bases between the two ends. CDR3 amino acids: CSAREFERFYEQYF. CDR3 sequence (DNA): TGCAGTGCTAGAGAATTTGAGCGGTTCTACGAGCAGTACTTC.

This clonotype was recorded a few times. The V gene is TRBV4-3, the J gene TRBJ1-2; no clear D gene. The V end lost 2 bases, the J end lost 4 bases, and 14 bases lay between the germline ends. CDR3 length: 15 amino acids. Looked up from germline, CDR1 is LGHNA and CDR2 is YSLEER. The CDR3, as DNA: TGCGCCAGCAGCCAAAACCGGGGAGGCGTCTATGGCTACACCTTC. Its protein product is CASSQNRGGVYGYTF.

This clonotype was counted between two and nine times. The gene calls are TRBV20-1 and TRBJ1-6; 7 bases are a match to TRBD1. The V segment lost 2 bases and the J segment 8 bases; nucleotides outside the gene matches: 9. The germline V gene has CDR1 DFQATT and CDR2 SNEGSKA (reference sequence). CDR3 length: 15 amino acids. CDR3 loop: CSARQARGVDSPLHF. CDR3 sequence (DNA): TGCAGTGCTAGACAGGCCAGGGGGGTTGATTCACCCCTCCACTTT.

This clonotype came up a few times. V is TRBV2 and J is TRBJ2-3; D is unresolved. This CDR3 region has 15 residues. Between the trimmed V and J ends, which lost 6 bases and 6 bases, there was a span of 19 bases. CDR1 is SNHLY and CDR2 is FYNNEI in the germline V gene. The CDR3 bases are TGTGCCAGCAGATTGAGATTCGAGGAGAGGGATACGCAGTATTTT. Amino acid sequence: CASRLRFEERDTQYF.

In its sample, this clonotype was seen a few times. The chain couples TRBV27 to TRBJ2-3; D unresolved. Germline-derived CDR1 and CDR2 are MNHEY and SMNVEV (reference sequence). Trimming shortened V by 0 bases and J by 1 base, and 8 bases separated the two germline ends. The CDR3 has 15 residues. The CDR3 nucleotides are TGTGCCAGCAGTTTATCTCCCTATGGCACAGATACGCAGTATTTT. Amino acids: CASSLSPYGTDTQYF.

A word on this clonotype: A much larger clone is a single base away; this may be a read error. The chain carries TRBV20-1 and TRBJ2-7; 7 nucleotides line up with TRBD2. This CDR3 is 14 amino acids long. CDR1 is DFQATT, CDR2 SNEGSKA, per germline (reference sequence). As DNA, the CDR3 is TGCAGTGCTAACCCCCTCGGGGGGACCTACGAGCTGTACTTC. Protein: CSANPLGGTYELYF.

The chain recombines TRBV3-1 with TRBJ1-5; D call uncertain. Looked up from germline, CDR1 is LGHDT and CDR2 is YNNKEL (reference sequence). The CDR3 sequence is 13 residues long. V was clipped by 0 bases and J by 7 bases, with 7 bases between them. The CDR3 region has the DNA TGTGCCAGCAGCCAAGATCTACGACAGCCCCAGCATTTT. It encodes CASSQDLRQPQHF.

The chain combines TRBV20-1 with TRBJ1-5; the match to TRBD1 covers 8 bases. Trimming removed 6 bases from V and 3 bases from J; junction bases left unmatched: 4. The V gene's germline CDR1 is DFQATT and CDR2 SNEGSKA (reference sequence). This CDR3 region has 13 residues. The CDR3 DNA reads TGCAGTGCCGGACAGGGTACCAATCAGCCCCAGCATTTT. Its protein is CSAGQGTNQPQHF.

V gene TRBV6-1 combines with J gene TRBJ1-2, with 9 positions matching TRBD1. The ends lost 6 bases at V and 5 bases at J; junction bases unmatched: 7. This CDR3 contains 14 residues. CDR1 is MNHNS and CDR2 is SASEGT in the germline V gene. The chain's CDR3 is CASRFGTGKYGYTF. CDR3 bases: TGTGCCAGCAGATTCGGGACAGGGAAGTATGGCTACACCTTC.

V gene TRBV5-1 combines with J gene TRBJ1-4; 8 bases match TRBD1. CDR1 is SGHRS, CDR2 YFSETQ, per germline. The CDR3 has 15 amino acids. V was clipped by 5 bases and J by 8 bases; unmatched bases: 11. The CDR3 region has the DNA TGCGCCAGCAGTACGGGGGACAGGTTACTCGAAAAACTGTTTTTT. Translated, it gives CASSTGDRLLEKLFF.

This clonotype appeared a few times. The chain combines TRBV7-9 with TRBJ1-6; 8 bases are a match to TRBD1. The CDR3 sequence is 12 residues long. Germline trimming cut 5 bases from V and 9 bases from J; bases unmatched to any gene: 0. In germline, CDR1 is SEHNR, CDR2 FQNEAQ (reference sequence). CDR3 amino acids: CASSDRGSPLHF. The CDR3 DNA follows: TGTGCCAGCAGCGACAGGGGTTCACCCCTCCACTTT.

This clonotype was seen a few times. The chain carries TRBV20-1 and TRBJ1-2, with TRBD1 as a possible D gene (6 bases). V lost 0 bases and J 8 bases, leaving 19 bases between the germline ends. CDR3 length: 15 amino acids. Germline lookup yields CDR1 DFQATT and CDR2 SNEGSKA (reference sequence). The CDR3 protein is CSARDRANRDWGYTF. The CDR3 DNA follows: TGCAGTGCTAGAGATCGGGCGAACAGGGATTGGGGCTACACCTTC.

This clonotype has just a few counts. The chain links TRBV20-1 to TRBJ1-6; TRBD1 is a possible D gene (5 bases). This CDR3 spans 19 amino acids. Trimming stripped 3 bases from V and 0 bases from J, with 21 bases between. Germline lookup yields CDR1 DFQATT and CDR2 SNEGSKA (reference sequence). In DNA, the CDR3 is TGCAGTGCTAGGGGGTATCTCCGGAAGGGGAGCTCCTATAATTCACCCCTCCACTTT. Residues: CSARGYLRKGSSYNSPLHF.

This clonotype occurred a few times. J is TRBJ1-2 and V is TRBV6-2 or TRBV6-3; D is uncertain. Germline assignment: CDR1 MNHEY and CDR2 SVGEGT. Trimming took 4 bases from V and 8 from J, leaving 8 bases between them. The CDR3 contains 11 residues. CDR3 bases: TGTGCCAGCAGTTTAAGGTCCGGCTACACCTTC. This sequence encodes CASSLRSGYTF.

This clonotype was detected only a few times. The genes are TRBV20-1 and TRBJ1-5, with D possibly TRBD1 on 5 matching bases. CDR3 length: 14 residues. The germline V gene has CDR1 DFQATT and CDR2 SNEGSKA (reference sequence). Trimming removed 6 bases at V and 0 bases at J, with 12 bases between. CDR3 protein: CSAPRQSSNQPQHF. DNA of the CDR3: TGCAGTGCCCCGAGACAGTCTAGCAATCAGCCCCAGCATTTT.

The genes are TRBV7-8 and TRBJ2-1, with D possibly being TRBD1 (5 bases). The CDR3 spans 15 residues. V was cut by 0 bases and J by 4 bases, with 10 bases left in between. Germline-derived CDR1 and CDR2 are SGHVS and FQNEAQ. The CDR3 bases are TGTGCCAGCAGCTTAGCGGCCGGACATTACAATGAGCAGTTCTTC. Its protein is CASSLAAGHYNEQFF. The entire variable domain, with the rest obtained from reference TRBV7-8 and TRBJ2-1, is as follows: GAGVSQSPRYKVAKRGQDVALRCDPISGHVSLFWYQQALGQGPEFLTYFQNEAQLDKSGLPSDRFFAERPEGSVSTLKIQRTQQEDSAVYLCASSLAAGHYNEQFFGPGTRLTVL.